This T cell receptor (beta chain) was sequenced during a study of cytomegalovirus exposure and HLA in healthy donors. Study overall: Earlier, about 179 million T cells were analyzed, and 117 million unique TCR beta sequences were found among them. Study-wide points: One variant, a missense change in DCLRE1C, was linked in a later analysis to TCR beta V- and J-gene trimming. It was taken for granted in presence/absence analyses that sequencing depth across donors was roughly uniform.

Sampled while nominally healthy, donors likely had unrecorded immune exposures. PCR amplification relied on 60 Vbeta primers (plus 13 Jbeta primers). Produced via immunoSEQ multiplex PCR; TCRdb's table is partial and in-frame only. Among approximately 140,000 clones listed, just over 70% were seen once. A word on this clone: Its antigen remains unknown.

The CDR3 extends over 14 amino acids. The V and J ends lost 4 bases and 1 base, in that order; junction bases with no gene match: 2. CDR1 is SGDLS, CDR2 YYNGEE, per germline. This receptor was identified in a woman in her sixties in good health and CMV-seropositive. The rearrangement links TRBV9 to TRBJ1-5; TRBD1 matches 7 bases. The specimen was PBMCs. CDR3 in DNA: TGTGCCAGCAGCCCGACAGGGAGCAATCAGCCCCAGCATTTT. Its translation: CASSPTGSNQPQHF.